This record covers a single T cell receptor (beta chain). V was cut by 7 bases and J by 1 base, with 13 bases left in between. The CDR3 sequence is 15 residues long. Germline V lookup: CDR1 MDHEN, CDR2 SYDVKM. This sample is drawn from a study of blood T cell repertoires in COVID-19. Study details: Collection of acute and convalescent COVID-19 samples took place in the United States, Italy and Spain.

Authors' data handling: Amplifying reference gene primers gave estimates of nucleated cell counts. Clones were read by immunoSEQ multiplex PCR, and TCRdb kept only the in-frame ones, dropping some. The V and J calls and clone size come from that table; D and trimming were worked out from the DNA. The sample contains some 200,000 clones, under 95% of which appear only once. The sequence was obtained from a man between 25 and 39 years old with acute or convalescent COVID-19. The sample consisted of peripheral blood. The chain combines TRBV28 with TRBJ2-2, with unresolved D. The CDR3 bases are TGTGCCAGCACGGAGATGAGGTTGAACACCGGGGAGCTGTTTTTT. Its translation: CASTEMRLNTGELFF.